This passage covers 27 T cell receptor beta chains from one sample sequenced in a study of Ad26.COV2.S vaccination and SARS-CoV-2 variants listed by TCRdb under 2021. Receptors were amplified or captured by the immunoSEQ multiplex PCR assay. Entries here come from immuneACCESS through TCRdb and include only in-frame sequences with V and J called. Some clones fail to appear in such tables; in the studies checked, an unresolved V gene covers under half of the shortfall, and the cause of the remainder is unknown. The sample includes some 250,000 clones, with approximately 87% observed a single time. Of the sample, around 11% falls within the top ten clones. In light of the paper, this sample's treatment or condition label describes: roughly 20 received Ad26.COV2.S at low or high dose, single or two shots; about 5 received placebo; per-sample allocation not given. Repertoires of vaccine and placebo recipients were sequenced from samples collected on day 63 after the first injection.

Sequenced material: peripheral blood, taken in a trial of Ad26.COV2.S vaccine versus placebo. These TCRs come from a person between 18 and 60 years old who received the Ad26.COV2.S COVID-19 vaccine or a placebo.

J is TRBJ2-7 and V is TRBV6-2 or TRBV6-3; 8 positions agree with TRBD1. Germline V CDR1 and CDR2: MNHEY, SVGEGT. The CDR3 has 14 amino acids. V lost 2 bases to trimming and J lost 2 bases; unmatched junction nucleotides: 2. CDR3 coding DNA: TGTGCCAGCAGTTACCCGGACAGGGCCTACGAGCAGTACTTC. Translating it yields CASSYPDRAYEQYF.

Comments on this clone: Other DNA variants within this sample encode the same CDR3. The chain has TRBV9 and TRBJ1-1, with 8 bases aligning to TRBD1. CDR3 length: 14 residues. J was trimmed by 4 bases and V by 0 bases; bases with no gene match: 2. Germline V gene lookup returns CDR1 SGDLS and CDR2 YYNGEE. The CDR3 coding sequence is TGTGCCAGCAGCGTAGGAACAGGGGGCACTGAAGCTTTCTTT. Protein product: CASSVGTGGTEAFF.

This clone was seen just once. The chain has TRBV11-2 and TRBJ2-5, with a weak D call TRBD1 (5 bases). The ends were cut back, 1 base at V and 4 bases at J, with 13 bases in the middle. The CDR3 is made up of 15 amino acids. Germline-derived CDR1 and CDR2 are SGHAT and FQNNGV. The chain's CDR3 is CASSLVWAGPETQYF. The CDR3 DNA sequence: TGTGCCAGCAGCTTAGTGTGGGCAGGGCCAGAGACCCAGTACTTC.

To note about this clone: At one end, the junction sequence differs from germline, possibly due to a read error. V gene TRBV14 combines with J gene TRBJ1-3, with unresolved D. This CDR3 comprises 13 residues. The germline gives CDR1 SGHDN, CDR2 FVKESK. CDR3 sequence reads: CASSQDYVTSPIF. For the CDR3, the DNA is TGTGCCAGCAGCCAAGATTACGTGACATCCCCGATTTTT. Looking up the rest from reference TRBV14 and TRBJ1-3 gives the full variable domain: EAGVTQFPSHSVIEKGQTVTLRCDPISGHDNLYWYRRVMGKEIKFLLHFVKESKQDESGMPNNRFLAERTGGTYSTLKVQPAELEDSGVYFCASSQDYVTSPIFGEGSWLTVV.

This clone was seen only once. This chain joins TRBV5-4 and TRBJ2-5, with 8 bases that match TRBD2. Germline V gene sequence: CDR1 SGHNT, CDR2 YYREEE (reference sequence). V gave up 2 bases and J gave up 4 bases; unmatched junction bases: 7. This CDR3 spans 15 amino acids. This CDR3 is CASSFYPTSGETQYF. DNA for the CDR3: TGTGCCAGCAGCTTTTACCCAACTAGCGGAGAGACCCAGTACTTC.

The DNA of the CDR3 is TGTGCCAGCAGCCAAGATCAGGGGGATTTACGATTAAACACTGAAGCTTTCTTT. This gives the protein CASSQDQGDLRLNTEAFF. The chain couples TRBV4-2 to TRBJ1-1, with 7 bases lining up with TRBD1. This CDR3 region has 18 residues. Trimming cost V 0 bases and J 2 bases; bases outside gene matches: 12. CDR1 LGHNA and CDR2 YNFKEQ come from the germline V gene.

The V gene is TRBV30, the J gene TRBJ2-3, with 10 bases that match TRBD2. Germline CDR1 and CDR2: GTSNPN and SVGIG (reference sequence). The CDR3 extends over 14 amino acids. V dropped 2 bases and J dropped 5; count of bases not matched to a gene: 4. CDR3 DNA: TGTGCCTGGAGTCCGGGACTAGCGCGAGATACGCAGTATTTT. It codes for CAWSPGLARDTQYF.

The chain uses TRBV5-5 and TRBJ2-4, with TRBD1 identical over 7 bases. Germline-derived CDR1 and CDR2 are SGHKS and YYEKEE (reference sequence). With V trimmed by 0 bases and J by 0 bases, 9 bases remained unmatched. The CDR3 contains 18 residues. CDR3: CASSLVPYRGIAKNIQYF. The CDR3 DNA reads TGTGCCAGCAGCTTGGTCCCCTACAGGGGAATAGCCAAAAACATTCAGTACTTC.

This chain joins TRBV5-1 and TRBJ2-5; D not certain. This CDR3 region has 15 residues. From germline, CDR1 is SGHRS and CDR2 YFSETQ. The V end lost 4 bases, the J end lost 6 bases, and 19 bases lay between the germline ends. For the CDR3, the DNA is TGCGCCAGCAGCCTGGGTGGGGAAGGGCAGAAGACCCAGTACTTC. It codes for CASSLGGEGQKTQYF. Looking up the rest from reference TRBV5-1 and TRBJ2-5 gives the full variable domain: KAGVTQTPRYLIKTRGQQVTLSCSPISGHRSVSWYQQTPGQGLQFLFEYFSETQRNKGNFPGRFSGRQFSNSRSEMNVSTLELGDSALYLCASSLGGEGQKTQYFGPGTRLLVL.

The CDR3 is CASSIGGQGGRDEQFF. The CDR3 coding sequence is TGTGCCAGTAGTATAGGAGGGCAGGGTGGTCGTGATGAGCAGTTCTTC. This sequence joins TRBV19 and TRBJ2-1; the D gene could be TRBD1 or TRBD2 (5 bases each). Between the trimmed V and J ends, which lost 1 base and 8 bases, there was a span of 18 bases. This CDR3 has 16 residues. The germline V gene has CDR1 LNHDA and CDR2 SQIVND (reference sequence).

This clone was counted a single time. The V gene is TRBV15, the J gene TRBJ1-3; D perhaps matches TRBD1 (5 bases). Germline V lookup: CDR1 LNHNV, CDR2 YYDKDF (reference sequence). V was pared by 9 bases and J by 0 bases, with 15 bases between. The CDR3 has 15 residues. The CDR3 here is CATRETVLSGNTIYF. Written as DNA, the CDR3 is TGTGCCACTCGGGAGACAGTCCTCTCTGGAAACACCATATATTTT.

The genes are TRBV5-4 and TRBJ2-2; D is uncertain. Germline CDR1 and CDR2: SGHNT and YYREEE (reference sequence). Between the trimmed V and J ends, which lost 6 bases and 4 bases, there was a span of 16 bases. There are 15 residues in the CDR3. The CDR3 is CASIDGGAFTGELFF. CDR3 bases: TGTGCCAGCATCGATGGTGGCGCTTTCACCGGGGAGCTGTTTTTT. The whole variable domain, remainder taken from reference TRBV5-4 and TRBJ2-2, is ETGVTQSPTHLIKTRGQQVTLRCSSQSGHNTVSWYQQALGQGPQFIFQYYREEENGRGNFPPRFSGLQFPNYSSELNVNALELDDSALYLCASIDGGAFTGELFFGEGSRLTVL.

The DNA of the CDR3 is TGTGCCAGCAGTACACCCGCCGGGGCGAGTTCACCCCTCCACTTT. This sequence encodes CASSTPAGASSPLHF. This chain uses TRBV28 with TRBJ1-6; perhaps TRBD1 as D (5 bases). The length of the CDR3 is 15 residues. Trimming removed 5 bases at V and 9 bases at J, with 17 bases between. Germline V lookup: CDR1 MDHEN, CDR2 SYDVKM.

This clone has a handful of counts. The CDR3 DNA follows: TGTGCGGGGCGGACTAGCGGGAGTGACGAGCAGTACTTC. It encodes CAGRTSGSDEQYF. V is TRBV28 and J is TRBJ2-7; 13 nucleotides line up with TRBD2. The length of the CDR3 is 13 residues. Germline CDR1 and CDR2: MDHEN and SYDVKM.

This clone was observed a few times. This chain uses TRBV7-3 with TRBJ2-7; D tentatively fits TRBD1 or TRBD2 (5 bases each). Germline V lookup: CDR1 SGHTA, CDR2 FQGTGA. This CDR3 is built from 15 residues. Between the trimmed V and J ends, which lost 2 bases and 3 bases, there was a span of 14 bases. The CDR3 sequence: CASSLERGVSYEQYF. The CDR3, as DNA: TGTGCCAGCAGCTTAGAGAGAGGGGTTAGCTACGAGCAGTACTTC.

This chain links TRBV19 with TRBJ1-2, with D unclear. Deletions cut 3 bases from V and 5 bases from J, with 16 bases between. The germline V gene has CDR1 LNHDA and CDR2 SQIVND (reference sequence). This CDR3 region has 15 residues. The CDR3 bases are TGTGCCAGTAGTATGGTCACAGTGAGTTTATATGGCTACACCTTC. This gives the protein CASSMVTVSLYGYTF.

The chain joins TRBV6-4 to TRBJ2-3; 11 bases align to TRBD2. V was clipped by 5 bases and J by 2 bases; unmatched bases: 3. The germline CDR1 and CDR2 sequences are MRHNA and SNTAGT. This CDR3 contains 15 residues. The CDR3 DNA reads TGTGCCAGCAGTACGACTAGCGGGGTCACAGATACGCAGTATTTT. It translates to CASSTTSGVTDTQYF.

This chain connects TRBV4-2 to TRBJ2-5; 8 bases are shared with TRBD2. The CDR3 totals 16 residues. V lost 0 bases to trimming and J lost 4 bases; unmatched junction nucleotides: 7. The germline gives CDR1 LGHNA, CDR2 YNFKEQ. As DNA, the CDR3 is TGTGCCAGCAGCCAAGATCCGACTAGCGTGGGAGAGACCCAGTACTTC. It translates to CASSQDPTSVGETQYF.

The CDR3 region has the DNA TGTGCCAGCAGTTTCCGAATCCGGGACGGCTATAATTCACCCCTCCACTTT. As protein: CASSFRIRDGYNSPLHF. The chain uses TRBV3-1 (or the pseudogene TRBV3-2) and TRBJ1-6, with D possibly TRBD1 on 5 matching bases. Per germline, CDR1 LGHDT and CDR2 YNNKEL (reference sequence). This CDR3 comprises 17 residues. V was pared by 6 bases and J by 3 bases, with 18 bases between.

This chain joins TRBV28 and TRBJ2-3; no definite D call. Germline V CDR1 and CDR2: MDHEN, SYDVKM. The CDR3 sequence is 13 residues long. V was shortened by 5 bases and J by 4 bases, with 10 bases between the two germline ends. This CDR3 reads CASSPPASDTQYF. The CDR3 bases are TGTGCCAGCAGTCCCCCGGCTTCAGATACGCAGTATTTT.

A remark on this clone: At one end, the junction sequence differs from germline, possibly due to a read error. The chain has TRBV2 and TRBJ1-5; 7 bases are a match to TRBD1. The CDR3 loop spans 13 amino acids. The germline V gene has CDR1 SNHLY and CDR2 FYNNEI. The CDR3 DNA sequence: TGTGCCAGCAGTGAAGTGTGGACAGGAGAGGTCTATTTT. Amino acids: CASSEVWTGEVYF.

This clone was recorded once. This chain uses TRBV4-3 with TRBJ1-2, with 9 bases lining up with TRBD1. The CDR3 is made up of 15 amino acids. With V trimmed by 1 base and J by 6 bases, 6 bases remained unmatched. Per the germline V gene, CDR1 is LGHNA and CDR2 is YSLEER. In DNA form, the CDR3 reads TGCGCCAGCAGCCAAGGGGTACAGGGGGCGCATGGCTACACCTTC. Amino acid sequence: CASSQGVQGAHGYTF.

The V call is TRBV7-3, the J call TRBJ2-2; D gene ambiguous. Germline V gene sequence: CDR1 SGHTA, CDR2 FQGTGA. This CDR3 is 13 amino acids long. Trimming cost V 1 base and J 6 bases, with 6 bases left between them. CDR3 sequence: CASSLKSAGELFF. Written as DNA, the CDR3 is TGTGCCAGCAGCTTAAAATCGGCCGGGGAGCTGTTTTTT.

V gene TRBV19 combines with J gene TRBJ2-7; 8 bases agree with TRBD1. V shed 3 bases and J 3 bases; nucleotides not matched to a gene: 13. The CDR3 loop spans 17 amino acids. CDR1 is LNHDA, CDR2 SQIVND, per germline (reference sequence). Written as DNA, the CDR3 is TGTGCCAGTAGTATGGCCAGGGGGCTAGGGGTTAACTACGAGCAGTACTTC. Its protein is CASSMARGLGVNYEQYF.

The J gene is TRBJ2-7, the V gene TRBV24-1; TRBD1 agrees at 9 bases. Trimming took 4 bases from V and 1 from J; bases not matched to a gene: 4. There are 15 residues in the CDR3. Germline assignment: CDR1 KGHDR and CDR2 SFDVKD. CDR3 loop: CATSDDGQGSYEQYF. The CDR3 DNA sequence: TGTGCCACCAGTGACGACGGACAGGGGTCCTACGAGCAGTACTTC.

The rearrangement joins TRBV6-6 to TRBJ1-1; no firm D call. Deletions cut 5 bases from V and 1 base from J, with 11 bases between. The CDR3 has 14 amino acids. Germline CDR1 is MNHNY and CDR2 is SVGAGI (reference sequence). DNA of the CDR3: TGTGCCAGCAGTCAACCTCAACGGAACACTGAAGCTTTCTTT. It specifies CASSQPQRNTEAFF.

The genes are TRBV30 and TRBJ2-3, with 9 bases matching TRBD2. CDR1 is GTSNPN and CDR2 is SVGIG in the germline V gene (reference sequence). The CDR3 totals 15 residues. J was trimmed by 3 bases and V by 2 bases; bases with no gene match: 6. CDR3 DNA sequence: TGTGCCTGGAGTAGTCAAGCGGGAGGTACAGATACGCAGTATTTT. Residues: CAWSSQAGGTDTQYF.